These T cell receptor beta chains were read from a single sample in a study of blood T cell repertoires in COVID-19. Clones were sequenced by immunoSEQ multiplex PCR, and TCRdb holds only the in-frame ones, with some missing. The table lists approximately 93,000 clones, roughly 79% of them singletons. Sequencing was done on a sample of peripheral blood. These receptor sequences come from a woman older than 75 with acute or convalescent COVID-19. CDR3s include the opening cysteine and the closing phenylalanine or tryptophan. The order of the fields is V gene, clone size, D gene, J gene, CDR3 protein, CDR3 DNA. D genes are given only for firm matches. Where a row states a size, it is once, few, many or the class of an expanded clone; other rows omit it.

V gene: TRBV19
clone size: -
D gene: -
J gene: TRBJ1-4
CDR3 protein: CASSIMSFEKLFF
CDR3 DNA: TGTGCCAGTAGTATAATGTCTTTTGAAAAACTGTTTTTT

V gene: TRBV25-1
clone size: -
D gene: -
J gene: TRBJ1-2
CDR3 protein: CASSSAGPFYGYTF
CDR3 DNA: TGTGCCAGCAGCTCCGCGGGGCCTTTCTATGGCTACACCTTC

V gene: TRBV7-9
clone size: -
D gene: TRBD1
J gene: TRBJ1-4
CDR3 protein: CASSLGTGTGIEGEKLFF
CDR3 DNA: TGTGCCAGCAGCTTAGGTACCGGGACAGGGATCGAGGGCGAAAAACTGTTTTTT

V gene: TRBV7-2
clone size: -
D gene: TRBD2
J gene: TRBJ2-3
CDR3 protein: CASSSGTSGSTDTQYF
CDR3 DNA: TGTGCCAGCAGCTCAGGGACTAGCGGGAGCACAGATACGCAGTATTTT

V gene: TRBV6-1
clone size: -
D gene: -
J gene: TRBJ1-2
CDR3 protein: CASSATGTNYPPLYGYTF
CDR3 DNA: TGTGCCAGCAGTGCCACCGGGACAAACTACCCCCCCCTCTATGGCTACACCTTC

V gene: TRBV19
clone size: -
D gene: TRBD1
J gene: TRBJ1-4
CDR3 protein: CASTGGQGRPNEKLFF
CDR3 DNA: TGTGCCAGCACTGGGGGACAGGGGAGACCTAATGAAAAACTGTTTTTT

V gene: TRBV19
clone size: -
D gene: TRBD1
J gene: TRBJ2-7
CDR3 protein: CASSINGQGPSEQYF
CDR3 DNA: TGTGCCAGTAGTATAAACGGACAGGGGCCAAGCGAGCAGTACTTC

V gene: TRBV7-2
clone size: -
D gene: -
J gene: TRBJ2-7
CDR3 protein: CASSLDEPGEQYF
CDR3 DNA: TGTGCCAGCAGCTTAGATGAGCCAGGCGAGCAGTACTTC

V gene: TRBV4-3
clone size: -
D gene: TRBD2
J gene: TRBJ2-2
CDR3 protein: CASSHWAGENTGELFF
CDR3 DNA: TGCGCCAGCAGCCACTGGGCGGGGGAGAACACCGGGGAGCTGTTTTTT

V gene: TRBV6-5
clone size: few
D gene: TRBD1
J gene: TRBJ1-1
CDR3 protein: CATQAGQVTEAFF
CDR3 DNA: TGTGCCACCCAGGCGGGACAGGTAACTGAAGCTTTCTTT

V gene: TRBV5-4
clone size: -
D gene: TRBD2
J gene: TRBJ2-1
CDR3 protein: CASSPSAGGPFNEQFF
CDR3 DNA: TGTGCCAGCAGCCCGTCGGCGGGAGGGCCCTTCAATGAGCAGTTCTTC

V gene: TRBV7-2
clone size: -
D gene: TRBD1
J gene: TRBJ1-6
CDR3 protein: CASSLGDRIFSPLHF
CDR3 DNA: TGTGCCAGCAGCTTAGGGGACAGAATATTTTCACCCCTCCACTTT

V gene: TRBV5-4
clone size: -
D gene: TRBD2
J gene: TRBJ2-2
CDR3 protein: CASSPLTSPWELFF
CDR3 DNA: TGTGCCAGCAGCCCCCTGACTAGCCCGTGGGAGCTGTTTTTT

V gene: TRBV27
clone size: -
D gene: TRBD1
J gene: TRBJ2-2
CDR3 protein: CASSPDRQDTGELFF
CDR3 DNA: TGTGCCAGCAGTCCGGACAGGCAGGACACCGGGGAGCTGTTTTTT

V gene: TRBV13
clone size: -
D gene: -
J gene: TRBJ2-1
CDR3 protein: CASSLGPGEHYNEQFF
CDR3 DNA: TGTGCCAGCAGCTTAGGCCCGGGAGAGCACTACAATGAGCAGTTCTTC

V gene: TRBV5-1
clone size: -
D gene: TRBD1
J gene: TRBJ1-6
CDR3 protein: CASSSNDRGPDSPLHF
CDR3 DNA: TGCGCCAGCAGCTCGAACGACAGGGGGCCGGATTCACCCCTCCACTTT

V gene: TRBV5-5
clone size: few
D gene: -
J gene: TRBJ2-1
CDR3 protein: CASSPDLYNEQFF
CDR3 DNA: TGTGCCAGCAGCCCGGACTTATACAATGAGCAGTTCTTC

V gene: TRBV27
clone size: -
D gene: TRBD1
J gene: TRBJ1-1
CDR3 protein: CASSFRTGDTEAFF
CDR3 DNA: TGTGCCAGCAGCTTTCGGACAGGGGATACTGAAGCTTTCTTT

V gene: TRBV6-4
clone size: once
D gene: TRBD1
J gene: TRBJ1-1
CDR3 protein: CASETTGQGFMNTEAFF
CDR3 DNA: TGTGCCAGCGAGACGACGGGACAGGGGTTTATGAACACTGAAGCTTTCTTT

V gene: TRBV24-1
clone size: -
D gene: TRBD1
J gene: TRBJ1-5
CDR3 protein: CATSEMTGPYSNQPQHF
CDR3 DNA: TGTGCCACCAGTGAGATGACAGGGCCTTATAGCAATCAGCCCCAGCATTTT

V gene: TRBV4-3
clone size: few
D gene: -
J gene: TRBJ2-3
CDR3 protein: CASSQGLGASTDTQYF
CDR3 DNA: TGCGCCAGCAGCCAAGGTTTAGGGGCTAGCACAGATACGCAGTATTTT

V gene: TRBV7-2
clone size: -
D gene: -
J gene: TRBJ2-2
CDR3 protein: CASSLGVSYTGELFF
CDR3 DNA: TGTGCCAGCAGCTTAGGTGTCAGTTACACCGGGGAGCTGTTTTTT

V gene: TRBV7-9
clone size: -
D gene: TRBD2
J gene: TRBJ2-7
CDR3 protein: CASSLGLAGEGYEQYF
CDR3 DNA: TGTGCCAGCAGCTTAGGACTAGCGGGAGAGGGCTACGAGCAGTACTTC

V gene: TRBV11-1
clone size: -
D gene: -
J gene: TRBJ2-1
CDR3 protein: CASSHGQTVGNEQFF
CDR3 DNA: TGTGCCAGCAGTCATGGACAGACCGTAGGCAATGAGCAGTTCTTC

V gene: TRBV7-2
clone size: -
D gene: TRBD1
J gene: TRBJ1-2
CDR3 protein: CASSLTRDRGRLNGYTF
CDR3 DNA: TGTGCCAGCAGCTTAACACGGGACAGGGGGCGCCTAAATGGCTACACCTTC

V gene: TRBV6-2/TRBV6-3
clone size: -
D gene: -
J gene: TRBJ1-5
CDR3 protein: CASSYSLGGNQPQHF
CDR3 DNA: TGTGCCAGCAGTTACTCGTTAGGGGGTAATCAGCCCCAGCATTTT

V gene: TRBV24-1
clone size: -
D gene: -
J gene: TRBJ1-2
CDR3 protein: CATSDTSRAGYTF
CDR3 DNA: TGTGCCACCAGTGACACCTCCAGGGCGGGCTACACCTTC

V gene: TRBV4-2
clone size: few
D gene: -
J gene: TRBJ1-1
CDR3 protein: CASSQEMIGGTEAFF
CDR3 DNA: TGTGCCAGCAGCCAAGAAATGATAGGGGGTACTGAAGCTTTCTTT

V gene: TRBV7-3
clone size: -
D gene: TRBD2
J gene: TRBJ2-2
CDR3 protein: CASSSPAGGHTGELFF
CDR3 DNA: TGTGCCAGCAGCTCCCCAGCGGGAGGGCACACCGGGGAGCTGTTTTTT

V gene: TRBV19
clone size: -
D gene: -
J gene: TRBJ1-5
CDR3 protein: CAGGGLDSNQPQHF
CDR3 DNA: TGTGCAGGAGGTGGGCTAGATAGCAATCAGCCCCAGCATTTT

V gene: TRBV2
clone size: -
D gene: TRBD1
J gene: TRBJ1-2
CDR3 protein: CASRGGQGVFGYTF
CDR3 DNA: TGTGCCAGCAGGGGTGGACAGGGGGTATTTGGCTACACCTTC

V gene: TRBV19
clone size: -
D gene: -
J gene: TRBJ1-5
CDR3 protein: CASSTSPGLNQPQHF
CDR3 DNA: TGTGCCAGTAGTACATCTCCAGGCCTCAATCAGCCCCAGCATTTT

V gene: TRBV9
clone size: -
D gene: -
J gene: TRBJ2-7
CDR3 protein: CASSVNGGYEQYF
CDR3 DNA: TGTGCCAGCAGCGTTAACGGGGGCTACGAGCAGTACTTC